The source of this TCR beta chain is a study of HIV-infected patients and healthy controls. The V and J ends lost 2 bases and 4 bases, in that order; junction bases with no gene match: 3. The germline CDR1 and CDR2 sequences are DFQATT and SNEGSKA (reference sequence). This CDR3 is 13 amino acids long. TCRdb ran MiXCR on the 5' RACE reads and lists one entry per CDR3 protein. This sample has about 64,000 distinct CDR3 sequences; about 19% occur once, and the top ten carry 1.4%. The sequence was obtained from a human donor in good health. Sequencing used CD4+ T cells from blood. The chain uses TRBV20-1 and TRBJ2-5; TRBD2 aligns across 8 bases. The CDR3 bases are TGCAGTGCTAGACCACTAGCGGTAGAGACCCAGTACTTC. Its translation: CSARPLAVETQYF.